The 10 T cell receptor beta chains listed next were all sequenced from one sample in a study of T cell responses to AZD1222 COVID-19 vaccine. Repertoires were generated with immunoSEQ multiplex PCR, while TCRdb's copy carries only in-frame clones and drops some. Among over 120,000 clones listed, over 85% were seen once. The sample in question was peripheral blood, obtained on day 0 of AZD1222 vaccination. The receptors derive from an adult in good health.

The V and J genes are TRBV4-2 and TRBJ2-3; 9 bases are a match to TRBD2. The CDR3 loop spans 16 amino acids. V was pared by 0 bases and J by 0 bases, with 1 base of the junction left unmatched. Germline CDR1 and CDR2: LGHNA and YNFKEQ. In nucleotides, the CDR3 is TGTGCCAGCAGCCAAGATAGCGGGGGTAGCACAGATACGCAGTATTTT. This translates into CASSQDSGGSTDTQYF.

The chain joins TRBV25-1 to TRBJ2-5; D is possibly TRBD1 (6 bases). CDR3 length: 14 amino acids. The V end was cut by 5 bases, the J end by 2 bases, with 12 bases between. Germline-derived CDR1 and CDR2 are MGHDK and SYGVNS. CDR3 nucleotide sequence: TGTGCCAGCAGTCGGGACACCACACAAGAGACCCAGTACTTC. It yields the protein CASSRDTTQETQYF.

The rearrangement uses TRBV15 and TRBJ1-5; 7 positions match TRBD1. The CDR3 is 14 amino acids. Losses at the gene ends were 5 bases for V and 3 bases for J; bases not matched to a gene: 4. Germline V gives CDR1 LNHNV, CDR2 YYDKDF (reference sequence). The CDR3 DNA reads TGTGCCACCAGCTTGGGACAGTACAATCAGCCCCAGCATTTT. Its translation is CATSLGQYNQPQHF.

This chain joins TRBV7-2 and TRBJ2-3; tentative D call: TRBD1 (6 bases). CDR1 and CDR2 (germline): SGHTA, FQGNSA. The CDR3 spans 15 residues. V dropped 3 bases and J dropped 1 base, with 11 bases sitting between them. The CDR3 coding sequence is TGTGCCAGCAGCTTTGTGGGGGCCCGCACAGATACGCAGTATTTT. Protein sequence: CASSFVGARTDTQYF.

J is TRBJ1-4 and V is TRBV5-1; a weak D match, TRBD1 (6 bases). Per the germline V gene, CDR1 is SGHRS and CDR2 is YFSETQ. With 4 bases removed from V and 8 bases from J, the gap between germline ends came to 15 bases. CDR3 length: 14 residues. The CDR3 bases are TGCGCCAGCAGCAACCAGGGGTTCTCGGAAAAACTGTTTTTT. Its translation is CASSNQGFSEKLFF.

The rearrangement links TRBV7-9 to TRBJ2-1, with D possibly being TRBD1 (6 bases). This CDR3 has 16 amino acids. The ends were cut back, 5 bases at V and 5 bases at J, with 19 bases in the middle. Germline CDR1 SEHNR, CDR2 FQNEAQ (reference sequence). CDR3 amino acids: CASSITGTMNDNEQFF. The CDR3 bases are TGTGCCAGCAGCATAACCGGGACAATGAACGACAATGAGCAGTTCTTC.

This chain joins TRBV28 and TRBJ1-6; 10 bases line up with TRBD1. After removal of 6 bases from V and 10 bases from J, the junction contained 15 bases not matched to a gene. This CDR3 region has 17 residues. Germline CDR1 and CDR2: MDHEN and SYDVKM. CDR3 sequence reads: CASRPRQGAPLGSPLHF. DNA of the CDR3: TGTGCCAGCAGACCCCGACAGGGGGCTCCCCTGGGGTCACCCCTCCACTTT.

The chain joins TRBV6-1 to TRBJ1-4, with D perhaps TRBD1 (5 bases). Germline assignment: CDR1 MNHNS and CDR2 SASEGT. The CDR3 covers 15 residues. The V and J ends lost 0 bases and 0 bases respectively, with 5 bases between them. Here the CDR3 reads CASSEAQATNEKLFF. DNA for the CDR3: TGTGCCAGCAGTGAAGCACAGGCAACTAATGAAAAACTGTTTTTT.

For the CDR3, the DNA is TGTGCCAGCAGTTACAAAGGGACAGTTAATTATGAAGCTTTCTTT. It is translated as CASSYKGTVNYEAFF. The rearrangement joins TRBV6-2 or TRBV6-3 to TRBJ1-1, with 7 positions matching TRBD1. V was clipped by 2 bases and J by 7 bases; unmatched bases: 10. Germline lookup yields CDR1 MNHEY and CDR2 SVGEGT. The CDR3 has 15 residues.

The V and J genes are TRBV27 and TRBJ2-1; the match to TRBD2 covers 14 bases. The CDR3 is 16 amino acids. With V trimmed by 5 bases and J by 4 bases, 4 bases remained unmatched. The germline gives CDR1 MNHEY, CDR2 SMNVEV (reference sequence). The CDR3: CASSARLAGGYNEQFF. CDR3 DNA sequence: TGTGCCAGCAGTGCTAGACTAGCGGGAGGGTACAATGAGCAGTTCTTC.